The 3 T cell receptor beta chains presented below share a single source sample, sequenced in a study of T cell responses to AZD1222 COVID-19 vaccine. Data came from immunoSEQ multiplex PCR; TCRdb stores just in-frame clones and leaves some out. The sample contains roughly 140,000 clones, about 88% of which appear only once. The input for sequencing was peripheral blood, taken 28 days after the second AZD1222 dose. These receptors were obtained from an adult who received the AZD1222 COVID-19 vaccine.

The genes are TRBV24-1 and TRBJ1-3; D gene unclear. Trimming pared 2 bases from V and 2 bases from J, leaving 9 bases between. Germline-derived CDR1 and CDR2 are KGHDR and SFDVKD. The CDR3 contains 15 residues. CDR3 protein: CATSDSAGPGNTIYF. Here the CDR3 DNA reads TGTGCCACCAGTGATTCAGCAGGACCTGGAAACACCATATATTTT.

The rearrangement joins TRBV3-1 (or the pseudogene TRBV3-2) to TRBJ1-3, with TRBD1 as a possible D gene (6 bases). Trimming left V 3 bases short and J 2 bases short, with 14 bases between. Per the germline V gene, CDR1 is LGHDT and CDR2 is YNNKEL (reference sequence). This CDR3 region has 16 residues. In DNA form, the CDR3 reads TGTGCCAGCAGCCATAACAGGGCATTCGCTGGAAACACCATATATTTT. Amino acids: CASSHNRAFAGNTIYF.

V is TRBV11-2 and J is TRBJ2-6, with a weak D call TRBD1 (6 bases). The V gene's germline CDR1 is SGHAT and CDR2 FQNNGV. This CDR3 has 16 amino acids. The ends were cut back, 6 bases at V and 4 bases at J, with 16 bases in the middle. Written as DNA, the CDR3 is TGTGCCAGCAGTCGCGGACAGTCCGGGGGGGCCAACGTCCTGACTTTC. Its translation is CASSRGQSGGANVLTF.